A selection of T cell receptor beta chains follows, all from one sample in a study of blood T cells in healthy people across ages. TCRdb reanalysed the 5' RACE reads using MiXCR and keeps one entry per CDR3 protein. The sample carries around 1,800,000 distinct CDR3 sequences, roughly two fifths recorded once. The sequenced sample was blood. These receptors originate from a human donor in good health. Both conserved end residues are part of each CDR3. D genes are given only for firm matches. Clone size appears in some rows only: once, few, many, or a class for an expanded clone.

d_call | j_call | clone_size | v_call | cdr3_aa | cdr3_nt
TRBD2 | TRBJ2-1 | . | TRBV4-3 | CASSQGLAGDTYNEQFF | TGCGCCAGCAGCCAAGGGCTAGCGGGGGACACCTACAATGAGCAGTTCTTC
. | TRBJ1-5 | few | TRBV24-1 | CATSDRGSQPQHF | TGTGCCACCAGTGACAGGGGTTCTCAGCCCCAGCATTTT
TRBD1 | TRBJ2-7 | . | TRBV6-1 | CASNVGGQESYEQYF | TGTGCCAGCAATGTGGGGGGACAGGAATCCTACGAGCAGTACTTC
. | TRBJ1-1 | . | TRBV29-1 | CSVEAGSPTEAFF | TGCAGCGTTGAAGCAGGGTCTCCCACTGAAGCTTTCTTT
. | TRBJ2-7 | few | TRBV25-1 | CASSPTTESSYEQYF | TGTGCCAGCAGTCCGACGACCGAAAGCTCCTACGAGCAGTACTTC
. | TRBJ2-7 | . | TRBV2 | CASSPTRQTTYEQYF | TGTGCCAGCAGCCCTACACGCCAGACCACCTACGAGCAGTACTTC
. | TRBJ2-3 | . | TRBV11-2 | CASRSIRETRRTDTQYF | TGTGCCAGCAGATCTATCCGCGAGACTAGGAGAACAGATACGCAGTATTTT
. | TRBJ2-4 | . | TRBV12-3/TRBV12-4 | CANLIEGQNIRYF | TGTGCCAACCTTATAGAGGGGCAAAACATTCGGTACTTC
. | TRBJ1-5 | . | TRBV7-2 | CASSSQWVRRDRGSNQPQHF | TGTGCCAGCAGCTCCCAGTGGGTTCGCAGGGACCGGGGAAGCAATCAGCCCCAGCATTTT
TRBD1 | TRBJ1-1 | . | TRBV12-3/TRBV12-4 | CASSHYRGRAFF | TGTGCCAGCAGTCATTACAGGGGGCGGGCTTTCTTT
. | TRBJ2-7 | few | TRBV7-9 | CASSHGPSEQYF | TGTGCCAGCAGCCATGGGCCTTCCGAGCAGTACTTC
. | TRBJ2-1 | . | TRBV7-2 | CASSLEVSFNEQFF | TGTGCCAGCAGCTTAGAAGTCAGTTTCAATGAGCAGTTCTTC
TRBD1 | TRBJ2-7 | few | TRBV20-1 | CSARDWTGNNEQYF | TGCAGTGCTAGAGACTGGACAGGGAACAACGAGCAGTACTTC
. | TRBJ2-3 | . | TRBV6-6 | CATSIVRTDTQYF | TGTGCCACCTCGATCGTCCGCACAGATACGCAGTATTTT
. | TRBJ2-1 | . | TRBV19 | CASSYNGLVGGEDEQFF | TGTGCCAGCAGCTACAACGGACTAGTTGGGGGCGAGGATGAGCAGTTCTTC
. | TRBJ1-4 | few | TRBV5-5 | CASSSTGNFDEKLFF | TGTGCCAGCAGCTCAACAGGGAATTTTGATGAAAAACTGTTTTTT
. | TRBJ1-4 | . | TRBV7-9 | CASSNQSEKLFF | TGTGCCAGCAGCAACCAAAGTGAAAAACTGTTTTTT
. | TRBJ1-1 | . | TRBV10-3 | CAISEEGGGHGTEAFF | TGTGCCATCAGTGAGGAGGGGGGCGGGCATGGCACTGAAGCTTTCTTT
. | TRBJ1-2 | few | TRBV5-1 | CASSLVLSGADGYTF | TGCGCCAGCAGCTTGGTACTTTCAGGGGCGGATGGCTACACCTTC
. | TRBJ1-1 | . | TRBV12-3/TRBV12-4 | CASSLRDLVMNTEAFF | TGTGCCAGCAGTTTAAGGGACCTAGTGATGAACACTGAAGCTTTCTTT
TRBD1 | TRBJ2-5 | few | TRBV9 | CASSVVGQYQETQYF | TGTGCCAGCAGCGTAGTGGGACAGTACCAAGAGACCCAGTACTTC
TRBD1 | TRBJ2-7 | few | TRBV7-9 | CASSQDTGVEQYF | TGTGCCAGCAGCCAGGATACAGGGGTCGAGCAGTACTTC
. | TRBJ2-7 | . | TRBV7-9 | CASSLMSWEQYF | TGTGCCAGCAGCTTAATGTCCTGGGAGCAGTACTTC
. | TRBJ2-5 | . | TRBV7-2 | CAGRQGFLETQYF | TGTGCCGGCCGGCAGGGCTTTTTGGAGACCCAGTACTTC
TRBD2 | TRBJ2-3 | few | TRBV29-1 | CSVDLIGRGTDTQYF | TGCAGCGTTGACCTCATAGGGAGGGGCACAGATACGCAGTATTTT
TRBD2 | TRBJ2-1 | . | TRBV19 | CASSAGGSRYEQFF | TGTGCCAGTAGTGCGGGGGGATCCCGCTATGAGCAGTTCTTC
TRBD2 | TRBJ2-1 | . | TRBV6-1 | CASREERGTYNEQFF | TGTGCCAGCAGGGAGGAGCGGGGAACCTACAATGAGCAGTTCTTC
TRBD1 | TRBJ1-4 | . | TRBV10-3 | CAIRPGQGGEKLFF | TGTGCCATCAGACCGGGACAGGGGGGAGAAAAACTGTTTTTT
. | TRBJ1-2 | . | TRBV29-1 | CSVEDQREIYTF | TGCAGCGTTGAAGATCAGAGAGAGATCTACACCTTC
TRBD1 | TRBJ1-2 | . | TRBV6-1 | CASSGAFRQGIYGYTF | TGTGCCAGCAGTGGAGCCTTTAGACAGGGAATCTATGGCTACACCTTC
. | TRBJ1-5 | many | TRBV10-2 | CASRISGDNQPQHF | TGCGCCAGCAGGATTTCAGGGGATAATCAGCCCCAGCATTTT
TRBD1 | TRBJ1-1 | few | TRBV20-1 | CSARGDRYTEAFF | TGCAGTGCTAGGGGGGACAGATACACTGAAGCTTTCTTT
. | TRBJ2-1 | few | TRBV6-6 | CASSSRGQQFF | TGTGCCAGCAGTTCGCGGGGGCAGCAGTTCTTC
. | TRBJ2-6 | . | TRBV11-3 | CASSTPREQLGANVLTF | TGTGCCAGCAGCACACCCCGAGAACAGCTTGGGGCCAACGTCCTGACTTTC
. | TRBJ1-1 | . | TRBV7-9 | CASNAGGSNTEAFF | TGTGCCAGCAACGCCGGGGGGTCGAACACTGAAGCTTTCTTT
TRBD1 | TRBJ2-4 | many | TRBV4-3 | CASSQDPGQVQYF | TGCGCCAGCAGCCAAGACCCGGGACAGGTTCAGTACTTC
. | TRBJ2-1 | many | TRBV11-2 | CASRYTANEQFF | TGTGCCAGCAGATACACGGCCAATGAGCAGTTCTTC
. | TRBJ2-7 | . | TRBV10-3 | CAISEVAGPHEQYF | TGTGCCATCAGTGAGGTAGCAGGGCCCCACGAGCAGTACTTC
. | TRBJ2-3 | . | TRBV4-2 | CASSHQLGGTIDRQYF | TGTGCCAGCAGCCATCAACTGGGGGGAACAATAGATAGGCAGTATTTT
. | TRBJ2-7 | . | TRBV20-1 | CSARDRITGFYEQYF | TGCAGTGCTAGAGATCGAATTACAGGGTTCTACGAGCAGTACTTC
TRBD2 | TRBJ2-1 | . | TRBV5-1 | CASSFGGRDYEQFF | TGCGCCAGCAGCTTTGGAGGCAGGGACTACGAGCAGTTCTTC